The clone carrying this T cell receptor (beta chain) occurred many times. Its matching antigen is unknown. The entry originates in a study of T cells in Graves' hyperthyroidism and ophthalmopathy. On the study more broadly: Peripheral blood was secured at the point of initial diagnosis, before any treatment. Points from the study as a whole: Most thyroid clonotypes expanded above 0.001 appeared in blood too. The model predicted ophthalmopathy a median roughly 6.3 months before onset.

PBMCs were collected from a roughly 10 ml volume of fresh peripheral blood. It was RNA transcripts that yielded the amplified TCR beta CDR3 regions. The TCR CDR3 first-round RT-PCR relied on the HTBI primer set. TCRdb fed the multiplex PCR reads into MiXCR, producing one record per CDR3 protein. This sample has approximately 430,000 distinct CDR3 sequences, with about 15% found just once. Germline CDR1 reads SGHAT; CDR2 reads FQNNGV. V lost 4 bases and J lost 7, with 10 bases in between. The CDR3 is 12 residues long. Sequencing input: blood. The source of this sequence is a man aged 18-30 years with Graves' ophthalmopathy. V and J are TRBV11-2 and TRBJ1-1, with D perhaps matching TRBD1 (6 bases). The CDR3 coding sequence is TGTGCCAGCAGCTGGGACACAGTTGAAGCTTTCTTT. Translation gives CASSWDTVEAFF. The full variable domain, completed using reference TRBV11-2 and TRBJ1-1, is EAGVAQSPRYKIIEKRQSVAFWCNPISGHATLYWYQQILGQGPKLLIQFQNNGVVDDSQLPKDRFSAERLKGVDSTLKIQPAKLEDSAVYLCASSWDTVEAFFGQGTRLTVV.